The clone carrying this TCR beta chain is medium-sized. The antigen remains undetermined. The V and J ends lost 4 bases and 4 bases respectively, with 13 bases between them. Germline assignment: CDR1 LNHNV and CDR2 YYDKDF (reference sequence). The CDR3 sequence is 14 residues long. This sample is part of a study of vaccination and CD4 T cells after COVID-19. About the study: Each control culture was treated with a CEFX pool, an HIV-1 Nef pool, or no peptide.

With the Oncomine TCR Beta short-read assay, DNA from cultured CD4+ T cells was sequenced. From the PCR reads, TCRdb called clonotypes with MiXCR, one entry per CDR3 protein. Of roughly 14,000 distinct CDR3 sequences listed, roughly 54% are singletons. Treatment specified: approximately nine-day PBMC culture with coronavirus spike peptide pools or control peptides (ViraFEST assay). IL-2 at around 10 IU/ml and peptide pools at about 9.5 ug/ml were added to PBMCs cultured at approximately 2 million per well. Overall study findings and caveats: Median SARS-CoV-2-reactive clonotype numbers went from approximately 21 to 40; this increase was not significant.

This chain joins TRBV15 and TRBJ1-2, with no clear D. The receptor comes from a human donor who had recovered from COVID-19. The starting material was CD4+ T cells from blood, cultured in vitro, obtained before SARS-CoV-2 vaccination. CDR3 protein: CATSTRTSGYGYTF. The CDR3 DNA reads as TGTGCCACCAGCACACGAACCTCGGGCTATGGCTACACCTTC. Complete variable domain (other parts from reference TRBV15 and TRBJ1-2): DAMVIQNPRYQVTQFGKPVTLSCSQTLNHNVMYWYQQKSSQAPKLLFHYYDKDFNNEADTPDNFQSRRPNTSFCFLDIRSPGLGDTAMYLCATSTRTSGYGYTFGSGTRLTVV.